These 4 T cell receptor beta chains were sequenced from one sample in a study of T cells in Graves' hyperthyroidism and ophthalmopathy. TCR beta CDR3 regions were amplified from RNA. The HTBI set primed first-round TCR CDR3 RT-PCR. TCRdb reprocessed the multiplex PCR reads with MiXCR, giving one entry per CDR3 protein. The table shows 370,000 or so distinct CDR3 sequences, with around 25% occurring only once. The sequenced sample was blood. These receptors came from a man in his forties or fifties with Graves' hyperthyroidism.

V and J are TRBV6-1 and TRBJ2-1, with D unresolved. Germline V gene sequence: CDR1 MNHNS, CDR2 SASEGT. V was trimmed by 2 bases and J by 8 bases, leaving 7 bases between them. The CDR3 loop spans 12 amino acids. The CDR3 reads CASSEQLHEQFF. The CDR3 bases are TGTGCCAGCAGTGAACAGCTCCATGAGCAGTTCTTC.

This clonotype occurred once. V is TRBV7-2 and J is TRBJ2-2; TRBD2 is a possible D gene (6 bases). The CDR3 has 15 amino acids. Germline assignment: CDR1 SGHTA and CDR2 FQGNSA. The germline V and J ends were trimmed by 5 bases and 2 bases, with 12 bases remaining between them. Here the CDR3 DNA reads TGTGCCAGCAGCGGGCCGGGACTTAACACCGGGGAGCTGTTTTTT. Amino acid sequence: CASSGPGLNTGELFF.

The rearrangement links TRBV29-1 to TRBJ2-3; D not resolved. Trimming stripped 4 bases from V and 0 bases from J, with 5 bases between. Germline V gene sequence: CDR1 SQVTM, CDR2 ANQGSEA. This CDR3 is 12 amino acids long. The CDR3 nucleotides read TGCAGCGTTGCCTGGAGCACAGATACGCAGTATTTT. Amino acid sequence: CSVAWSTDTQYF.

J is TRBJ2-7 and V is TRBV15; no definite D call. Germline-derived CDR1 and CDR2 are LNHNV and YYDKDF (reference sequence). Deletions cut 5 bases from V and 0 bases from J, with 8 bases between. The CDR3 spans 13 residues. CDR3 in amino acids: CATSPHGSYEQYF. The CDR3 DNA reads TGTGCCACCAGCCCCCATGGCTCCTACGAGCAGTACTTC.